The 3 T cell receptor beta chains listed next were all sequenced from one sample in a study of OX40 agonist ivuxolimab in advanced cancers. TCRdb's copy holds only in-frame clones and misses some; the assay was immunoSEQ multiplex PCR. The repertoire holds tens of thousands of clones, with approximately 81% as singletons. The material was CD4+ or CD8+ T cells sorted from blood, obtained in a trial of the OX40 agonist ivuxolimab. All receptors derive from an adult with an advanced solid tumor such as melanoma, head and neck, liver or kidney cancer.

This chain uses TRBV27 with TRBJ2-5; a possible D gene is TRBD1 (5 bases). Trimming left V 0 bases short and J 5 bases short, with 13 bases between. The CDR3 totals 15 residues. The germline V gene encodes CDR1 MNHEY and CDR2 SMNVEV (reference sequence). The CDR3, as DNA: TGTGCCAGCAGTTTATCTGTCAGGGTTTCGGAGACCCAGTACTTC. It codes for CASSLSVRVSETQYF.

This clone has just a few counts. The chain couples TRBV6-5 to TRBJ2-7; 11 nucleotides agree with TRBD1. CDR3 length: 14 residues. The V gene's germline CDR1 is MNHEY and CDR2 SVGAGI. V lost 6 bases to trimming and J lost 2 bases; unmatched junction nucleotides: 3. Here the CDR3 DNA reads TGTGCCAGCAGGGGGGGACAGGGGGCCTACGAGCAGTACTTC. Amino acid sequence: CASRGGQGAYEQYF.

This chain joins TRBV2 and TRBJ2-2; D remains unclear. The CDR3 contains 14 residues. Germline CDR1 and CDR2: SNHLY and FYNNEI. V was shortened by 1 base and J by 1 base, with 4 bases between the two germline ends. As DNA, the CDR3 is TGTGCCAGCAGTGAAGTCTGGAACACCGGGGAGCTGTTTTTT. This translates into CASSEVWNTGELFF.